The rows below give T cell receptor beta chains drawn from one sample of a study of CD8 T cells in ankylosing spondylitis. TCRdb redid the calling of the 5' RACE reads with MiXCR, one entry per CDR3 protein. In the table there are around 300,000 distinct CDR3 sequences, 11% of which are singletons. The sequenced material came from blood, either unsorted or a sorted T cell fraction (not recorded which). These TCRs come from a female donor with ankylosing spondylitis or in good health (not recorded which). CDR3s include the opening cysteine and the closing phenylalanine or tryptophan. D genes are given only for firm matches. Clone size is given for some rows only: seen once, a few or many times, or a class if the clone is expanded.

cdr3_length: 14
d_call: TRBD1
j_call: TRBJ2-3
clone_size: many
v_call: TRBV5-1
cdr3_aa: CASSSFGTGDTQYF
cdr3_nt: TGCGCCAGCAGCTCCTTCGGGACAGGAGATACGCAGTATTTT

cdr3_length: 15
d_call: NA
j_call: TRBJ2-3
clone_size: few
v_call: TRBV5-1
cdr3_aa: CASSGQGSATDTQYF
cdr3_nt: TGCGCCAGCAGCGGTCAGGGTTCGGCCACAGATACGCAGTATTTT

cdr3_length: 11
d_call: NA
j_call: TRBJ2-1
clone_size: many
v_call: TRBV7-9
cdr3_aa: CASHSYNEQFF
cdr3_nt: TGTGCCAGCCACTCCTACAATGAGCAGTTCTTC

cdr3_length: 12
d_call: NA
j_call: TRBJ1-3
clone_size: many
v_call: TRBV20-1
cdr3_aa: CSAVDSGNTIYF
cdr3_nt: TGCAGTGCTGTCGACTCTGGAAACACCATATATTTT

cdr3_length: 12
d_call: NA
j_call: TRBJ2-5
clone_size: NA
v_call: TRBV20-1
cdr3_aa: CSAYGGGETQYF
cdr3_nt: TGCAGTGCCTACGGGGGAGGAGAGACCCAGTACTTC

cdr3_length: 15
d_call: TRBD1
j_call: TRBJ2-3
clone_size: many
v_call: TRBV18
cdr3_aa: CASSRRTGDLDTQYF
cdr3_nt: TGTGCCAGCTCACGACGAACAGGGGATCTAGATACGCAGTATTTT

cdr3_length: 13
d_call: NA
j_call: TRBJ2-5
clone_size: NA
v_call: TRBV5-4
cdr3_aa: CASSLVQGKSQYF
cdr3_nt: TGTGCCAGCAGCTTGGTTCAGGGGAAGTCCCAGTACTTC

cdr3_length: 15
d_call: TRBD1
j_call: TRBJ2-3
clone_size: many
v_call: TRBV7-9
cdr3_aa: CASSLGQGDTDTQYF
cdr3_nt: TGTGCCAGCAGCTTAGGACAGGGCGACACAGATACGCAGTATTTT

cdr3_length: 12
d_call: NA
j_call: TRBJ2-4
clone_size: many
v_call: TRBV4-2
cdr3_aa: CASSHPRDIQYF
cdr3_nt: TGTGCCAGCAGCCACCCGCGGGACATTCAGTACTTC

cdr3_length: 17
d_call: NA
j_call: TRBJ2-1
clone_size: many
v_call: TRBV7-9
cdr3_aa: CASSLDSAVFSKDEQFF
cdr3_nt: TGTGCCAGCAGCTTAGACTCAGCGGTCTTCTCTAAGGATGAGCAGTTCTTC

cdr3_length: 14
d_call: TRBD2
j_call: TRBJ2-1
clone_size: many
v_call: TRBV20-1
cdr3_aa: CSARSGRGDNEQFF
cdr3_nt: TGCAGTGCTAGAAGTGGGAGGGGAGACAATGAGCAGTTCTTC

cdr3_length: 14
d_call: NA
j_call: TRBJ2-3
clone_size: many
v_call: TRBV12-3/TRBV12-4
cdr3_aa: CASSDRGLRDTQYF
cdr3_nt: TGTGCCAGCAGCGACAGGGGACTACGAGATACGCAGTATTTT

cdr3_length: 15
d_call: NA
j_call: TRBJ2-7
clone_size: many
v_call: TRBV5-4
cdr3_aa: CASSLTSGPAYEQYF
cdr3_nt: TGTGCCAGCAGCTTGACGTCAGGGCCCGCCTACGAGCAGTACTTC

cdr3_length: 14
d_call: NA
j_call: TRBJ1-1
clone_size: many
v_call: TRBV6-2/TRBV6-3
cdr3_aa: CASSYGSFHTEAFF
cdr3_nt: TGTGCCAGCAGTTACGGATCATTCCACACTGAAGCTTTCTTT

cdr3_length: 13
d_call: TRBD1
j_call: TRBJ1-2
clone_size: many
v_call: TRBV12-3/TRBV12-4
cdr3_aa: CASTSGQKLGYTF
cdr3_nt: TGTGCCAGCACCTCGGGACAGAAGCTTGGCTACACCTTC

cdr3_length: 16
d_call: NA
j_call: TRBJ2-3
clone_size: many
v_call: TRBV11-2
cdr3_aa: CASSLEQVPSTDTQYF
cdr3_nt: TGTGCCAGCAGCTTAGAGCAGGTACCAAGCACAGATACGCAGTATTTT

cdr3_length: 11
d_call: NA
j_call: TRBJ1-2
clone_size: many
v_call: TRBV30
cdr3_aa: CAWDRVYGYTF
cdr3_nt: TGTGCCTGGGACAGAGTCTATGGCTACACCTTC

cdr3_length: 13
d_call: NA
j_call: TRBJ2-2
clone_size: many
v_call: TRBV20-1
cdr3_aa: CSANRADTGELFF
cdr3_nt: TGCAGTGCTAACAGGGCCGACACCGGGGAGCTGTTTTTT

cdr3_length: 15
d_call: NA
j_call: TRBJ2-1
clone_size: NA
v_call: TRBV5-1
cdr3_aa: CASSSRQSSYNEQFF
cdr3_nt: TGCGCCAGCAGCTCCCGACAAAGCTCCTACAATGAGCAGTTCTTC

cdr3_length: 14
d_call: NA
j_call: TRBJ1-2
clone_size: many
v_call: TRBV5-1
cdr3_aa: CASSLDRKGYGYTF
cdr3_nt: TGCGCCAGCAGCTTGGATCGGAAAGGTTATGGCTACACCTTC

cdr3_length: 14
d_call: TRBD1
j_call: TRBJ1-2
clone_size: many
v_call: TRBV20-1
cdr3_aa: CSASPGQINYGYTF
cdr3_nt: TGCAGTGCTAGCCCGGGACAGATTAACTATGGCTACACCTTC

cdr3_length: 15
d_call: NA
j_call: TRBJ2-1
clone_size: few
v_call: TRBV12-3/TRBV12-4
cdr3_aa: CASSLTGVSYNEQFF
cdr3_nt: TGTGCCAGCAGTTTAACGGGAGTCTCCTACAATGAGCAGTTCTTC

cdr3_length: 15
d_call: NA
j_call: TRBJ2-1
clone_size: NA
v_call: TRBV7-2
cdr3_aa: CASSSTLPGANEQFF
cdr3_nt: TGTGCCAGCAGCTCGACGCTTCCAGGAGCGAATGAGCAGTTCTTC

cdr3_length: 13
d_call: TRBD1
j_call: TRBJ1-2
clone_size: many
v_call: TRBV27
cdr3_aa: CASSRDRGYGYTF
cdr3_nt: TGTGCCAGCAGTCGGGACAGGGGTTATGGCTACACCTTC

cdr3_length: 10
d_call: NA
j_call: TRBJ1-2
clone_size: NA
v_call: TRBV30
cdr3_aa: CAWRQTGYTF
cdr3_nt: TGTGCCTGGAGGCAGACCGGCTACACCTTC

cdr3_length: 8
d_call: NA
j_call: TRBJ1-2
clone_size: many
v_call: TRBV20-1
cdr3_aa: CSARDGTF
cdr3_nt: TGCAGTGCTAGAGATGGCACCTTC

cdr3_length: 16
d_call: NA
j_call: TRBJ2-2
clone_size: many
v_call: TRBV7-2
cdr3_aa: CASSLRVPAEAGELFF
cdr3_nt: TGTGCCAGCAGCTTAAGAGTCCCTGCGGAGGCCGGGGAGCTGTTTTTT

cdr3_length: 14
d_call: TRBD1
j_call: TRBJ2-1
clone_size: many
v_call: TRBV5-1
cdr3_aa: CASSLGTEYNEQFF
cdr3_nt: TGCGCCAGCAGCCTGGGGACAGAATACAATGAGCAGTTCTTC

cdr3_length: 13
d_call: TRBD1
j_call: TRBJ1-1
clone_size: NA
v_call: TRBV30
cdr3_aa: CAWSVQGVAEAFF
cdr3_nt: TGTGCCTGGAGTGTCCAGGGGGTAGCTGAAGCTTTCTTT

cdr3_length: 12
d_call: NA
j_call: TRBJ2-7
clone_size: many
v_call: TRBV29-1
cdr3_aa: CSVGRVYYEQYF
cdr3_nt: TGCAGCGTTGGAAGGGTGTACTACGAGCAGTACTTC

cdr3_length: 16
d_call: TRBD2
j_call: TRBJ2-3
clone_size: many
v_call: TRBV28
cdr3_aa: CASRASGKGYTDTQYF
cdr3_nt: TGTGCCAGCAGGGCTAGCGGGAAGGGATACACAGATACGCAGTATTTT

cdr3_length: 15
d_call: TRBD1
j_call: TRBJ2-5
clone_size: many
v_call: TRBV11-2
cdr3_aa: CASSLEPRTGWAQYF
cdr3_nt: TGTGCCAGCAGCTTAGAGCCTAGGACAGGTTGGGCCCAGTACTTC

cdr3_length: 14
d_call: NA
j_call: TRBJ1-1
clone_size: many
v_call: TRBV3-1
cdr3_aa: CASSHTGYRTEAFF
cdr3_nt: TGTGCCAGCAGCCATACAGGGTACCGGACTGAAGCTTTCTTT

cdr3_length: 18
d_call: TRBD2
j_call: TRBJ2-5
clone_size: few
v_call: TRBV11-1
cdr3_aa: CASSYSGLAGFDQETQYF
cdr3_nt: TGTGCCAGCAGCTACTCGGGACTAGCGGGGTTTGACCAAGAGACCCAGTACTTC

cdr3_length: 17
d_call: NA
j_call: TRBJ2-1
clone_size: many
v_call: TRBV7-2
cdr3_aa: CASSLAGVVADAYEQFF
cdr3_nt: TGTGCCAGCAGCTTAGCGGGGGTGGTTGCGGATGCCTATGAGCAGTTCTTC

cdr3_length: 14
d_call: NA
j_call: TRBJ2-7
clone_size: NA
v_call: TRBV10-3
cdr3_aa: CAIRVGQFEDEQYF
cdr3_nt: TGTGCCATCAGGGTCGGACAGTTTGAGGACGAGCAGTACTTC

cdr3_length: 15
d_call: NA
j_call: TRBJ2-2
clone_size: NA
v_call: TRBV10-1
cdr3_aa: CASGGGLLNTGELFF
cdr3_nt: TGCGCCAGCGGAGGGGGTTTGCTGAACACCGGGGAGCTGTTTTTT

cdr3_length: 14
d_call: NA
j_call: TRBJ1-2
clone_size: many
v_call: TRBV12-3/TRBV12-4
cdr3_aa: CASSTQGPAYGYTF
cdr3_nt: TGTGCCAGCAGTACACAGGGTCCTGCCTATGGCTACACCTTC

cdr3_length: 15
d_call: NA
j_call: TRBJ2-7
clone_size: many
v_call: TRBV7-2
cdr3_aa: CASSLDRGPNYEQYF
cdr3_nt: TGTGCCAGCAGCTTAGACCGTGGACCTAACTACGAGCAGTACTTC